This T cell receptor beta chain was captured by sequencing in a study of CD8 T cells in Susac syndrome. TEMRA cells were FACS-enriched and CD8+ and CD4+ T cells negatively isolated. After extraction with the RNeasy kit, roughly 0.5 to 1 ug of the RNA was reverse transcribed using random hexamers. TCRdb independently ran MiXCR on the immunoSEQ multiplex PCR reads; one entry per CDR3 protein. The data show 130,000 or so distinct CDR3 sequences, roughly 94% seen once. Per germline, CDR1 MNHEY and CDR2 SMNVEV (reference sequence). CDR3 length: 15 residues. The ends lost 7 bases at V and 4 bases at J; junction bases unmatched: 10.

This TCR came from a human donor in good health. The sequencing input was CD4+ T cells from PBMCs. This chain joins TRBV27 and TRBJ2-1; 7 bases align to TRBD1. The CDR3: CASIGTAKLYNEQFF. For the CDR3, the DNA is TGTGCCAGCATCGGGACAGCGAAACTTTACAATGAGCAGTTCTTC.